This T cell receptor (beta chain) appears in the sequencing data of a study of blood T cell repertoires in COVID-19. The germline V and J ends were trimmed by 0 bases and 3 bases, with 14 bases remaining between them. The CDR3 has 16 residues. Germline assignment: CDR1 MDHEN and CDR2 SYDVKM. Produced via immunoSEQ multiplex PCR; TCRdb's table is partial and in-frame only. The sample includes some 140,000 clones, 80% to 90% of them seen just once. Sequencing was done on a sample of peripheral blood. The clonotype comes from a man aged 45 to 65 with active COVID-19. The J gene is TRBJ2-5, the V gene TRBV28; weak D call: TRBD1 (6 bases). The CDR3 loop is CASSLWVRGFEETQYF. The CDR3 nucleotides are TGTGCCAGCAGTTTATGGGTCAGGGGTTTTGAAGAGACCCAGTACTTC.